This TCR beta chain appears in the sequencing data of a study of blood T cell repertoires in COVID-19 (dated by TCRdb to between 2020 and 2021). For context, the study as a whole: The collaborator samples originated in the United States, Italy and Spain and spanned the acute and convalescent phases of COVID-19. A freely available public database, intended as a resource for researchers studying the immune response to SARS-CoV-2, is where the repertoires were released. Samples came from the ongoing ImmuneRACE study (first 160 participants) plus 1,254 subjects from 6 global collaborators. HLA class I and class II types, where available, came from metadata supplied by the sample provider rather than from assay-based typing. Nearly every sample came with metadata listing a de-identified subject ID, COVID-19 status, age in years and sex. The material from the prospective study consisted of cDNA or gDNA derived from T cells, B-cell-depleted T cells, or PBMCs. The dataset comprised deeply sampled blood TCRbeta repertoires from subjects exposed to, actively infected with, or recovered from COVID-19.

Whole blood was collected in K2EDTA tubes by collaborating institutions according to the institutions' own protocols. For TCRbeta analysis, collaborators shipped samples in one of three forms: frozen whole blood, isolated PBMCs, or DNA extracted from either of those sample types. TCRbeta CDR3 regions were amplified from genomic DNA by means of the immunoSEQ Assay, a bias-controlled multiplex PCR. In the paper's pipeline: The number of nucleated cells in each sample was estimated from the amplification of reference gene primers within the assay. Sequence reads were collapsed and filtered to measure the absolute abundance of every unique TCRbeta CDR3 rearrangement. For each sample, productive Simpson clonality was calculated as the square root of Simpson's diversity index over productive rearrangements. The clones in this table, taken by TCRdb from immuneACCESS, are in-frame only. Not every clone is retained; where verified, under half of the shortfall comes from an unresolved V gene, and the cause of the rest is unknown. D and trimming were read from the DNA, whereas the V and J calls and clone size are those reported in that table. This sample lists about 250,000 clones; around 82% were detected once. The ten largest account for roughly 8.7% of the sample.

With regard to this clone: Its antigen specificity is not known. Per-nucleotide qualities are absent, and no much larger clonotype sits a single base away.

Here is what the overall study found, with its caveats: Clinical and demographic metadata were provided uncurated, with the amount varying by source and participant.

V lost 6 bases and J lost 3 bases; the stretch between them is 9 bases long. The CDR3, cysteine through phenylalanine, is 12 amino acids long. The kept DNA is CDR3 alone, 36 bases in frame from the first base. Taken from the germline V gene, the CDR1 and CDR2 loops are SNHLY and FYNNEI. Sequenced input: peripheral blood. This chain joins TRBV2 to TRBJ2-7; the D gene lacks a confident call. This clonotype originated in a man in his forties with active or convalescent COVID-19. The CDR3 region reads CASRHPGYEQYF. The nucleotide sequence reads as follows: TGTGCCAGCAGACACCCGGGCTACGAGCAGTACTTC.